Each of the 32 T cell receptor beta chains below was sequenced from the same sample in a study of T cell repertoires in cytomegalovirus infection. Using its own MiXCR run on the reads, TCRdb lists one record per CDR3 protein. The table records 450,000 to 650,000 distinct CDR3 sequences, roughly 42% of them present only once. Their antigen targets remain unknown. Sample: cultured PBMCs, taken from culture after CMV antigen stimulation. These receptors were collected from a human donor in good health (CMV status not recorded). Some clones in this sample may be carry-over from other donors' samples.

This clonotype was counted only a few times. The V and J genes are TRBV7-3 and TRBJ1-2; 7 bases align to TRBD1. Germline CDR1 reads SGHTA; CDR2 reads FQGTGA. The CDR3 is 15 amino acids. After removal of 7 bases from V and 5 bases from J, the junction contained 13 bases not matched to a gene. The CDR3 DNA follows: TGTGCCAGCATCGAAGGTTCAGGGGGAGGTTATGGCTACACCTTC. Amino acid sequence: CASIEGSGGGYGYTF.

The V call is TRBV12-3 or TRBV12-4, the J call TRBJ1-5; D remains ambiguous. V gave up 5 bases and J gave up 0 bases, with 11 bases separating them. This CDR3 region has 15 residues. CDR3 sequence reads: CASSLALYSNQPQHF. The CDR3 DNA is TGTGCCAGCAGTCTGGCGCTTTATAGCAATCAGCCCCAGCATTTT.

The chain is built from TRBV19 and TRBJ1-2, with a possible D match to TRBD1 (5 bases). CDR3 length: 16 amino acids. Germline V CDR1 and CDR2: LNHDA, SQIVND (reference sequence). V lost 3 bases and J 3 bases, leaving 17 bases between the germline ends. CDR3 DNA: TGTGCCAGTAGTATGGCCCCCCGGGACCCATACTATGGCTACACCTTC. Translated: CASSMAPRDPYYGYTF.

This clonotype was counted a single time. The CDR3: CASEEDLYNEQFF. CDR3 DNA sequence: TGTGCCAGCGAGGAGGACCTCTACAATGAGCAGTTCTTC. The J gene is TRBJ2-1, the V gene TRBV2, with a possible D match to TRBD2 (5 bases). Germline CDR1 and CDR2: SNHLY and FYNNEI. The CDR3 is made up of 13 amino acids. V gave up 8 bases and J gave up 3 bases, with 11 bases separating them. Together with reference TRBV2 and TRBJ2-1, the CDR3 gives the full variable domain: EPEVTQTPSHQVTQMGQEVILRCVPISNHLYFYWYRQILGQKVEFLVSFYNNEISEKSEIFDDQFSVERPDGSNFTLKIRSTKLEDSAMYFCASEEDLYNEQFFGPGTRLTVL.

The J gene is TRBJ2-3, the V gene TRBV19; D gene uncertain. Germline CDR1 reads LNHDA; CDR2 reads SQIVND (reference sequence). Trimming removed 7 bases from V and 4 bases from J, with 9 bases in between. This CDR3 contains 12 residues. CDR3 residues: CASTSSPDTQYF. In DNA form, the CDR3 reads TGTGCCAGTACCTCATCGCCAGATACGCAGTATTTT.

The genes are TRBV19 and TRBJ2-2; TRBD1 or TRBD2 may be the D gene (5 bases each). Trimming removed 0 bases at V and 3 bases at J, with 11 bases between. Per germline, CDR1 LNHDA and CDR2 SQIVND (reference sequence). The CDR3 has 16 amino acids. The CDR3: CASSIDPGADTGELFF. Written as DNA, the CDR3 is TGTGCCAGTAGTATAGATCCCGGGGCGGACACCGGGGAGCTGTTTTTT.

In its sample, this clonotype was seen many times. This chain's CDR3 is CASRQTGEHEQFF. The CDR3 DNA reads as TGTGCCAGTAGGCAGACAGGGGAACATGAGCAGTTCTTC. The rearrangement links TRBV7-2 to TRBJ2-1, with 8 bases fitting TRBD1. This CDR3 is 13 amino acids long. Germline CDR1 is SGHTA and CDR2 is FQGNSA. The J segment lost 8 bases and the V segment lost 9 bases, leaving 9 bases of the junction unmatched.

The rearrangement uses TRBV7-8 and TRBJ1-1, with D possibly matching TRBD1 (6 bases). Trimming removed 2 bases from V and 11 bases from J, with 18 bases in between. Germline CDR1 reads SGHVS; CDR2 reads FQNEAQ. This CDR3 spans 14 amino acids. CDR3: CASSLRGGGGGAFF. The CDR3 region has the DNA TGTGCCAGCAGCTTAAGGGGCGGGGGCGGAGGGGCTTTCTTT.

This clonotype has only a few counts. The rearrangement joins TRBV6-5 to TRBJ1-3; D is uncertain. The CDR3 extends over 14 amino acids. The V end lost 4 bases, the J end lost 9 bases, and 16 bases lay between the germline ends. The germline V gene encodes CDR1 MNHEY and CDR2 SVGAGI. CDR3 amino acids: CASSSSWPRGTIYF. For the CDR3, the DNA is TGTGCCAGCAGTTCTTCTTGGCCCCGAGGCACCATATATTTT.

A remark on this clonotype: Just one base apart from a much larger clone, this may be a read error. The chain uses TRBV3-1 and TRBJ2-7; either TRBD1 or TRBD2 may supply D (5 bases each). Trimming shortened V by 2 bases and J by 2 bases, and 10 bases separated the two germline ends. This CDR3 is 14 amino acids long. Germline CDR1 is LGHDT and CDR2 is YNNKEL (reference sequence). As DNA, the CDR3 is TGTGCCAGCAGCCAACCGGGACGGGCCTACGAGCAGTACTTC. Translating it yields CASSQPGRAYEQYF.

The chain joins TRBV29-1 to TRBJ1-2; 8 positions match TRBD1. The CDR3 totals 13 residues. Trimming cost V 4 bases and J 3 bases; bases outside gene matches: 4. Looked up from germline, CDR1 is SQVTM and CDR2 is ANQGSEA. This CDR3 is CSVADRVDYGYTF. Here the CDR3 DNA reads TGCAGCGTTGCGGACAGGGTGGACTATGGCTACACCTTC.

The chain employs TRBV20-1 and TRBJ1-5; 8 bases are a match to TRBD1. The germline CDR1 and CDR2 sequences are DFQATT and SNEGSKA (reference sequence). V gave up 6 bases and J gave up 2 bases; unmatched junction bases: 12. This CDR3 region has 16 residues. CDR3 in DNA: TGCAGTGCGGGCCCCATCGACAGGGGAGGCAATCAGCCCCAGCATTTT. Translated: CSAGPIDRGGNQPQHF.

This clonotype was counted only a few times. The V gene is TRBV6-5, the J gene TRBJ1-2; a possible D gene is TRBD1 (5 bases). Trimming took 6 bases from V and 7 from J, leaving 18 bases between them. Looked up from germline, CDR1 is MNHEY and CDR2 is SVGAGI. This CDR3 is built from 14 residues. CDR3 nucleotide sequence: TGTGCCAGCAGCCTCCGGGACGCCTCTCCTGGCTACACCTTC. Translation: CASSLRDASPGYTF.

V and J are TRBV2 and TRBJ2-3; perhaps TRBD1 as D (6 bases). V lost 4 bases and J lost 3, with 17 bases in between. Germline V gene lookup returns CDR1 SNHLY and CDR2 FYNNEI. The CDR3 is 16 amino acids. The CDR3 loop reads CASSGPTGRGTDTQYF. CDR3 sequence (DNA): TGTGCCAGCAGTGGACCGACAGGACGAGGTACAGATACGCAGTATTTT.

This clonotype occurred a few times. The chain couples TRBV7-6 to TRBJ1-1; D is possibly TRBD1 (6 bases). Germline V lookup: CDR1 SGHVS, CDR2 FNYEAQ. Trimming took off 7 bases at V and 4 bases at J, with 19 bases between the two ends. The CDR3 extends over 15 amino acids. The CDR3 sequence is CASTSIGGRGTEAFF. CDR3 DNA: TGTGCCAGCACCTCGATCGGGGGGCGAGGCACTGAAGCTTTCTTT.

V is TRBV7-9 and J is TRBJ1-2, with TRBD1 matching over 9 bases. The CDR3 is 16 amino acids. Germline lookup yields CDR1 SEHNR and CDR2 FQNEAQ (reference sequence). V was pared by 4 bases and J by 7 bases, with 13 bases of the junction left unmatched. CDR3 protein: CASSSAVTGGARGYTF. CDR3 coding DNA: TGTGCCAGCAGCTCTGCAGTTACAGGGGGCGCACGTGGCTACACCTTC.

J is TRBJ2-5 and V is TRBV7-2; no clear D gene. The V gene's germline CDR1 is SGHTA and CDR2 FQGNSA. The CDR3 spans 14 residues. The V end lost 5 bases, the J end lost 5 bases, and 15 bases lay between the germline ends. The CDR3 region has the DNA TGTGCCAGCAGCCTCGACCCAACACGGGAGACCCAGTACTTC. Translated, it gives CASSLDPTRETQYF.

The chain recombines TRBV25-1 with TRBJ1-5, with D possibly TRBD1 on 5 matching bases. There are 15 residues in the CDR3. The V end was cut by 1 base, the J end by 2 bases, with 9 bases between. CDR1 MGHDK and CDR2 SYGVNS come from the germline V gene. The CDR3 sequence: CASSESLQGNQPQHF. For the CDR3, the DNA is TGTGCCAGCAGTGAATCTTTACAGGGCAATCAGCCCCAGCATTTT.

The chain combines TRBV19 with TRBJ2-3; D assignment may be TRBD1 or TRBD2 (6 bases each). The germline gives CDR1 LNHDA, CDR2 SQIVND (reference sequence). The CDR3 contains 16 residues. The ends were cut back, 5 bases at V and 4 bases at J, with 19 bases in the middle. This CDR3 is CASSPGDSRGSDTQYF. CDR3 sequence (DNA): TGTGCCAGTAGTCCAGGGGACTCACGAGGGTCAGATACGCAGTATTTT.

The V and J genes are TRBV12-3 or TRBV12-4 and TRBJ1-2; a weak D match, TRBD1 (5 bases). This CDR3 has 17 amino acids. The V end lost 6 bases, the J end lost 5 bases, and 25 bases lay between the germline ends. The CDR3 coding sequence is TGTGCCAGCAGACCTGTTGGGGGTCGGCTCTGGTGGTATGGCTACACCTTC. The encoded protein is CASRPVGGRLWWYGYTF.

The V gene is TRBV7-2, the J gene TRBJ2-5, with 8 positions matching TRBD2. Losses at the gene ends were 5 bases for V and 4 bases for J; bases not matched to a gene: 9. The CDR3 is 15 amino acids. The V gene's germline CDR1 is SGHTA and CDR2 FQGNSA. The DNA for the CDR3 is TGTGCCAGCAGCCCTGCCAGCGGGAGATCAGAGACCCAGTACTTC. It is translated as CASSPASGRSETQYF.

The CDR3 DNA is TGTGCCAGCAGTCGTGGGGCGGTGGGAAATGGCTACACCTTC. Translated, it gives CASSRGAVGNGYTF. The rearrangement links TRBV5-4 to TRBJ1-2, with D perhaps matching TRBD1 (5 bases). Deletions cut 5 bases from V and 6 bases from J, with 17 bases between. Germline V CDR1 and CDR2: SGHNT, YYREEE (reference sequence). This CDR3 region has 14 residues.

This clonotype showed up just once. This chain uses TRBV28 with TRBJ2-7; a weak D match, TRBD2 (5 bases). Looked up from germline, CDR1 is MDHEN and CDR2 is SYDVKM. This CDR3 is built from 14 residues. The germline V and J ends were trimmed by 3 bases and 7 bases, with 16 bases remaining between them. CDR3 bases: TGTGCCAGCAGTTTGTCGGGGTCCGTAGGTGAGCAGTACTTC. Its translation is CASSLSGSVGEQYF.

This clonotype was seen a handful of times. CDR3 sequence: CASSRLSTDTQYF. Here the CDR3 DNA reads TGTGCCAGCAGCCGACTGAGCACAGATACGCAGTATTTT. The chain is built from TRBV7-2 and TRBJ2-3; unclear D gene. Germline CDR1 and CDR2: SGHTA and FQGNSA. The germline V and J ends were trimmed by 5 bases and 0 bases, with 6 bases remaining between them. The CDR3 totals 13 residues.

This clonotype was counted only a few times. The V gene is TRBV4-1, the J gene TRBJ1-2, with D maybe TRBD1 (5 bases). The V gene's germline CDR1 is MGHRA and CDR2 YSYEKL. Deletions cut 3 bases from V and 6 bases from J, with 11 bases between. The CDR3 has 13 residues. The CDR3 region has the DNA TGCGCCAGCAGCCAGGGGCAGGGCAATGGCTACACCTTC. Its translation is CASSQGQGNGYTF.

Many counts were recorded for this clonotype. This chain connects TRBV7-2 to TRBJ2-3, with D hard to call. The CDR3 covers 13 residues. The germline V gene encodes CDR1 SGHTA and CDR2 FQGNSA. The ends were cut back, 3 bases at V and 2 bases at J, with 6 bases in the middle. The CDR3 loop reads CASSFDATDTQYF. The CDR3 DNA reads TGTGCCAGCAGCTTCGACGCCACAGATACGCAGTATTTT.

A single count supports this clonotype. The CDR3 here is CAIGLKRLAGDLAGEQYF. CDR3 sequence (DNA): TGTGCCATCGGCTTAAAACGACTAGCGGGAGATTTGGCGGGGGAGCAGTACTTC. This chain connects TRBV10-3 to TRBJ2-7, with TRBD2 identical over 12 bases. CDR1 ENHRY and CDR2 SYGVKD come from the germline V gene. The trim removed 8 bases at V and 7 bases at J, leaving 21 bases unmatched. The CDR3 covers 18 residues.

The chain employs TRBV29-1 and TRBJ2-5, with TRBD1 as a possible D gene (5 bases). The germline V gene encodes CDR1 SQVTM and CDR2 ANQGSEA. The CDR3 covers 13 residues. Between the trimmed V and J ends, which lost 6 bases and 5 bases, there was a span of 16 bases. In DNA form, the CDR3 reads TGCAGCGTGGCCCAGGGTTTTGGGGAGACCCAGTACTTC. Translated: CSVAQGFGETQYF.

The V call is TRBV7-2, the J call TRBJ2-3; TRBD2 matches 11 bases. The CDR3 consists of 16 residues. Germline CDR1 is SGHTA and CDR2 is FQGNSA. V was clipped by 4 bases and J by 7 bases; unmatched bases: 10. Here the CDR3 DNA reads TGTGCCAGCAGCTCGGGACTAGCGGAGGGGGTGTATACGCAGTATTTT. Protein product: CASSSGLAEGVYTQYF. The full variable domain, with the rest looked up from reference TRBV7-2 and TRBJ2-3, is GAGVSQSPSNKVTEKGKDVELRCDPISGHTALYWYRQSLGQGLEFLIYFQGNSAPDKSGLPSDRFSAERTGGSVSTLTIQRTQQEDSAVYLCASSSGLAEGVYTQYFGPGTRLTVL.

The chain uses TRBV7-9 and TRBJ1-1; the D is unclear. The germline gives CDR1 SEHNR, CDR2 FQNEAQ (reference sequence). The CDR3 is 14 amino acids. V was shortened by 0 bases and J by 5 bases, with 10 bases between the two germline ends. This chain's CDR3 is CASSLAGPRTEAFF. CDR3 coding DNA: TGTGCCAGCAGCTTAGCGGGTCCGCGGACTGAAGCTTTCTTT.

This clonotype was recorded many times. The rearrangement joins TRBV7-2 to TRBJ1-1, with D perhaps matching TRBD1 (5 bases). CDR3 length equals 14 residues. The ends were cut back, 5 bases at V and 4 bases at J, with 14 bases in the middle. CDR1 and CDR2 (germline): SGHTA, FQGNSA. The CDR3 coding sequence is TGTGCCAGCAGCCCATCCGGGGGTCGCACTGAAGCTTTCTTT. This gives the protein CASSPSGGRTEAFF. Full variable domain (rest looked up from reference TRBV7-2 and TRBJ1-1): GAGVSQSPSNKVTEKGKDVELRCDPISGHTALYWYRQSLGQGLEFLIYFQGNSAPDKSGLPSDRFSAERTGGSVSTLTIQRTQQEDSAVYLCASSPSGGRTEAFFGQGTRLTVV.

This clonotype was seen more than once but under ten times. This chain joins TRBV20-1 and TRBJ2-5; the match to TRBD2 covers 8 bases. Germline trimming cut 3 bases from V and 5 bases from J; bases unmatched to any gene: 5. CDR3 length: 13 residues. CDR1 DFQATT and CDR2 SNEGSKA come from the germline V gene (reference sequence). CDR3 sequence: CSARPGLVETQYF. The CDR3 DNA reads TGCAGTGCTAGGCCGGGACTAGTGGAGACCCAGTACTTC.